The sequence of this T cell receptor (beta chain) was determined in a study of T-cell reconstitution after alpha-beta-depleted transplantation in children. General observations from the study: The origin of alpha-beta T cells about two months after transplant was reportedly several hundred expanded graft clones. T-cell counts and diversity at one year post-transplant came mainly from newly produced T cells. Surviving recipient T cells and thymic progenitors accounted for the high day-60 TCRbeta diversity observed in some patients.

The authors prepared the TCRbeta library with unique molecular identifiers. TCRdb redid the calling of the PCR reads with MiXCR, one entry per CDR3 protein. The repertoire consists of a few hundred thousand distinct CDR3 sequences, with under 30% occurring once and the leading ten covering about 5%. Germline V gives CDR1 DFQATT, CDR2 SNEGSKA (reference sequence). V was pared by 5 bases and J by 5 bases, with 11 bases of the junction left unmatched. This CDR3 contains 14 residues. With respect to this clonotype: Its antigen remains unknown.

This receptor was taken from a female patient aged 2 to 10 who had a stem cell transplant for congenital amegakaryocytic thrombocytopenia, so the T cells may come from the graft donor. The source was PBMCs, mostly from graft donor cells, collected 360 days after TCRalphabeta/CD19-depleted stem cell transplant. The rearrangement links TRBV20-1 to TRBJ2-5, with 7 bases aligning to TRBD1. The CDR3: CSALRDRARETQYF. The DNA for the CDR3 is TGCAGTGCTCTCCGCGACAGGGCCAGGGAGACCCAGTACTTC.